This T cell receptor (beta chain) emerged from a study of resident and recirculating memory T cells in vitiligo. Clones were read by immunoSEQ multiplex PCR, and TCRdb kept only the in-frame ones, dropping some. The sample has fewer than 85,000 clones, about 90% seen once; the top ten hold about 4.8%. V gave up 4 bases and J gave up 0 bases; unmatched junction bases: 12. Germline values: CDR1 SEHNR, CDR2 FQNEAQ (reference sequence). CDR3 size: 17 residues. Remarks on this clone: Its antigen is unidentified.

Study-level results: Vitiligo lesions lacked a unique dominant clone, and clonality varied.

Sequencing was carried out using blood. The sequence was collected from a male donor with vitiligo. The chain combines TRBV7-9 with TRBJ2-7; 7 positions agree with TRBD1. DNA for the CDR3: TGTGCCAGCAGCTCCCCTCAACAGGGGATAAGCTCCTACGAGCAGTACTTC. Translated: CASSSPQQGISSYEQYF. Variable domain in full (rest from reference TRBV7-9 and TRBJ2-7): DTGVSQNPRHKITKRGQNVTFRCDPISEHNRLYWYRQTLGQGPEFLTYFQNEAQLEKSRLLSDRFSAERPKGSFSTLEIQRTEQGDSAMYLCASSSPQQGISSYEQYFGPGTRLTVT.